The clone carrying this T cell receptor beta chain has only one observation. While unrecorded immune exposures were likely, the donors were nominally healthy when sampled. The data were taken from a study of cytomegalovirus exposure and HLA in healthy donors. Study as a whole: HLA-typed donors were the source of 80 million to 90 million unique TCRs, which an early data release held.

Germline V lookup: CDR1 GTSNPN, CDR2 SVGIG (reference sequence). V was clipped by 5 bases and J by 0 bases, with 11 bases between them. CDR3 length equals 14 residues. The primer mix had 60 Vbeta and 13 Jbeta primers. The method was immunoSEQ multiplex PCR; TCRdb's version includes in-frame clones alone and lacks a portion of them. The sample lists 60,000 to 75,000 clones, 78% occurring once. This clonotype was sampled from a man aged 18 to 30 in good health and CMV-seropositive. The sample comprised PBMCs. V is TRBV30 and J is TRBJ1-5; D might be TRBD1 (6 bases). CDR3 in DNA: TGTGCCTGGGGGAGGGGGTATAGCAATCAGCCCCAGCATTTT. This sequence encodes CAWGRGYSNQPQHF.